Listed below are T cell receptor beta chains from one sample, sequenced in a study of T cell repertoires in cytomegalovirus infection. Their antigens remain unidentified. TCRdb fed the reads into MiXCR, producing one record per CDR3 protein. This table has hundreds of thousands of distinct CDR3 sequences, 40% to 50% appearing once. The material sequenced was cultured PBMCs, taken from culture after CMV antigen stimulation. These receptors all stem from a human donor in good health (CMV status not recorded). Some clones in this sample may be carry-over from other donors' samples. CDR3s include the opening cysteine and the closing phenylalanine or tryptophan. D genes are given only for firm matches. Clone sizes are given selectively: once, few, many, or a class where the clone is expanded.

abundance | j_gene | d_gene | v_gene | CDR3nt | CDR3aa
few | TRBJ2-7 | . | TRBV27 | TGTGCCAGCAGTCCCAGGAGTTCGGGTTACGAGCAGTACTTC | CASSPRSSGYEQYF
few | TRBJ2-3 | TRBD2 | TRBV12-3/TRBV12-4 | TGTGCCAGCAGCCTAGCGGGAGCGGGCACAGATACGCAGTATTTT | CASSLAGAGTDTQYF
. | TRBJ2-7 | . | TRBV7-2 | TGTGCCAGCAGCTTAGGCACAGTGGTGGAGCAGTACTTC | CASSLGTVVEQYF
. | TRBJ1-1 | . | TRBV6-2/TRBV6-3 | TGTGCCAGCAGTCAACTGTACCGGGGAACTGAAGCTTTCTTT | CASSQLYRGTEAFF
. | TRBJ2-5 | . | TRBV7-2 | TGTGCCAGCAGCCCACACCCAAGCGGAGGCCAATCCCAGTACTTC | CASSPHPSGGQSQYF
. | TRBJ1-1 | TRBD1 | TRBV28 | TGTGCCAGCAGTGTGACAGGGTATGGGGGGAACACTGAAGCTTTCTTT | CASSVTGYGGNTEAFF
once | TRBJ1-5 | . | TRBV28 | TGTGCCAGCAATGAGGGGGTAGTAGGTAATCAGCCCCAGCATTTT | CASNEGVVGNQPQHF
. | TRBJ1-1 | . | TRBV7-2 | TGTGCCAGCAGCTTACGGGGGCCGGGGGTGAACACTGAAGCTTTCTTT | CASSLRGPGVNTEAFF
. | TRBJ2-1 | . | TRBV15 | TGTGCCACCAGCAGAGATCTGGCCTCTAGGTCCTACAATGAGCAGTTCTTC | CATSRDLASRSYNEQFF
few | TRBJ2-3 | . | TRBV6-1 | TGTGCCAGCCATAAACAGGGTGGCACAGATACGCAGTATTTT | CASHKQGGTDTQYF
few | TRBJ2-7 | . | TRBV7-8 | TGTGCCAGCAGCCGAAGCGGACAGTTCCCCGGGGAGCGAGAGCAGTACTTC | CASSRSGQFPGEREQYF
. | TRBJ2-3 | . | TRBV15 | TGTGCCACCAGCAGTTGGAGGGAGGACCCACCAGATACGCAGTATTTT | CATSSWREDPPDTQYF
. | TRBJ1-1 | TRBD1 | TRBV11-1 | TGTGCCAGCAGCCGACAGGGGGGGATCACTGAAGCTTTCTTT | CASSRQGGITEAFF
many | TRBJ2-3 | . | TRBV7-2 | TGTGCCAGCAGCTTCGGGGGGCGCGATCCTAGCACAGATACGCAGTATTTT | CASSFGGRDPSTDTQYF
. | TRBJ2-1 | TRBD2 | TRBV5-1 | TGCGCCAGCAGCCCGGGACTAGTGGGGGCTTATGAGCAGTTCTTC | CASSPGLVGAYEQFF
few | TRBJ1-1 | TRBD1 | TRBV19 | TGTGCCAGTAGTACCAGATCGACAGGGAGGATGAACACTGAAGCTTTCTTT | CASSTRSTGRMNTEAFF
. | TRBJ2-7 | . | TRBV10-3 | TGTGCCATCAGTGGGGCAGGGAGAGGCTCCTACGAGCAGTACTTC | CAISGAGRGSYEQYF
. | TRBJ1-4 | . | TRBV20-1 | TGCAGTGCGAGGGGTGCAACTAATGAAAAACTGTTTTTT | CSARGATNEKLFF
. | TRBJ1-2 | . | TRBV5-1 | TGCGCCAGCAGCTTGGGCTCCCGGACAGTGACGACTGGCTACACCTTC | CASSLGSRTVTTGYTF
. | TRBJ2-1 | TRBD1 | TRBV4-3 | TGCGCCAGCAGCCCTTACAGGGGACGGCGATACAATGAGCAGTTCTTC | CASSPYRGRRYNEQFF
few | TRBJ2-7 | TRBD1 | TRBV5-4 | TGTGCCAGCAGCCCGGGACAGCTTTACGAGCAGTACTTC | CASSPGQLYEQYF
once | TRBJ2-3 | . | TRBV6-6 | TGTGCCAGCAGTTACCCGGGGGCTTCTGGTTCTAGGGACACAGATACGCAGTATTTT | CASSYPGASGSRDTDTQYF
. | TRBJ2-3 | TRBD2 | TRBV7-9 | TGTGCCATCTCCGGGGTAGCGGGAGGGCCTGGCACAGATACGCAGTATTTT | CAISGVAGGPGTDTQYF
. | TRBJ2-2 | TRBD1 | TRBV20-1 | TGCAGTGCTAGAGATTCCGGGACAGAGAACACCGGGGAGCTGTTTTTT | CSARDSGTENTGELFF
. | TRBJ2-1 | TRBD2 | TRBV23-1 | TGCGCCAGTACCCGGGGGGGCGGCAATGAGCAGTTCTTC | CASTRGGGNEQFF
. | TRBJ2-1 | . | TRBV20-1 | TGCAGTACAGAGGTAGGGGTAGCCTTAGGGGCGACAGATGAGCAGTTCTTC | CSTEVGVALGATDEQFF
. | TRBJ2-2 | . | TRBV3-1 | TGTGCCAGCAGCCAAGTACGAACCACCGGGGAGCTGTTTTTT | CASSQVRTTGELFF
few | TRBJ2-1 | TRBD2 | TRBV7-2 | TGTGCCAGCAGCTGGCCTAGCGGGAGCAGCTCCTACAATGAGCAGTTCTTC | CASSWPSGSSSYNEQFF
. | TRBJ2-3 | TRBD2 | TRBV28 | TGTGCCAGCAGTTCCCGTTTGGGCGGGGGGGCAGATACGCAGTATTTT | CASSSRLGGGADTQYF
few | TRBJ1-5 | . | TRBV19 | TGTGCCAGTAGTATATCCCGCGGGGCTTATCAGCCCCAGCATTTT | CASSISRGAYQPQHF
. | TRBJ1-4 | . | TRBV15 | TGTGCCACCAGCAGAATGGTTGCAACTAATGAAAAACTGTTTTTT | CATSRMVATNEKLFF
. | TRBJ2-3 | . | TRBV2 | TGTGCCAGCAGTCGACAGTTCACAGATACGCAGTATTTT | CASSRQFTDTQYF
. | TRBJ2-7 | . | TRBV12-3/TRBV12-4 | TGTGCCAGCAACATCGGGGGGCAGGTATACGAGCAGTACTTC | CASNIGGQVYEQYF
once | TRBJ2-7 | TRBD2 | TRBV12-3/TRBV12-4 | TGTGCCTCTTCTCCCAGCAGCGGGGGGAACTACGAGCAGTACTTC | CASSPSSGGNYEQYF
few | TRBJ2-3 | TRBD2 | TRBV7-2 | TGTGCCAGCTGTCGGGGGGGGCGAAACGCAGATACGCAGTATTTT | CASCRGGRNADTQYF
few | TRBJ1-5 | . | TRBV6-5 | TGTGCCAGCAGTTACTCGGGGACGGGGCAGCCCCAGCATTTT | CASSYSGTGQPQHF
many | TRBJ2-3 | . | TRBV7-2 | TGTGCCAGCAGCCCGTGGCGCGGGGAGACAGATACGCAGTATTTT | CASSPWRGETDTQYF
many | TRBJ2-4 | TRBD2 | TRBV7-2 | TGTGCCAGCAGCTTAGTTCCACTAGCGGGGGACATTCAGTACTTC | CASSLVPLAGDIQYF
. | TRBJ2-3 | TRBD2 | TRBV4-3 | TGCGCCAGCAGTCCTATCATTCGTGCACTAGCGGGAGCCTCCACAGATACGCAGTATTTT | CASSPIIRALAGASTDTQYF
few | TRBJ2-3 | . | TRBV7-2 | TGTGCCAGCAGCTTAGGTGGTGGGGTACCTGACATAGATACGCAGTATTTT | CASSLGGGVPDIDTQYF
. | TRBJ2-3 | TRBD2 | TRBV10-3 | TGTGCCATCAGGAGTAGCGGGGCAGGAAGCACAGATACGCAGTATTTT | CAIRSSGAGSTDTQYF
. | TRBJ2-7 | TRBD2 | TRBV27 | TGTGCCAGCAGTTCCAGCGGACTAGGCTACGAGCAGTACTTC | CASSSSGLGYEQYF
many | TRBJ2-1 | TRBD2 | TRBV12-3/TRBV12-4 | TGTGCCAGCAGTTTTGGCCTAGCGGCGAACAATGAGCAGTTCTTC | CASSFGLAANNEQFF
. | TRBJ1-1 | . | TRBV7-9 | TGTGCCAGCGGTGGGGGCTTTACTGAAGCTTTCTTT | CASGGGFTEAFF
few | TRBJ1-1 | TRBD1 | TRBV19 | TGTGCCAGTAGTAGGGGGGACAGGGACGACACTGAAGCTTTCTTT | CASSRGDRDDTEAFF
. | TRBJ2-3 | TRBD2 | TRBV24-1 | TGTGCCACCAGTGACCCAGGACTAGCCGGAGATACGCAGTATTTT | CATSDPGLAGDTQYF
. | TRBJ1-2 | . | TRBV20-1 | TGCAGTGCTACGATACAGGGATACTATGGCTACACCTTC | CSATIQGYYGYTF
. | TRBJ1-5 | TRBD1 | TRBV24-1 | TGTGCCACCAGTGAATTGCACGACAGGGGAGGTCCTTTGAGTCAGCCCCAGCATTTT | CATSELHDRGGPLSQPQHF
. | TRBJ1-3 | . | TRBV20-1 | TGCAGTGCTAGAGATGGTGGCACCATATATTTT | CSARDGGTIYF
once | TRBJ2-2 | TRBD1 | TRBV2 | TGTGCCAGCAGTGACTGGACAGGGACCGGGGAGCTGTTTTTT | CASSDWTGTGELFF
. | TRBJ1-2 | . | TRBV7-9 | TGTGCCAGCACCCCCTTTTCGGCCACGATGGTTGGCTATGGCTACACCTTC | CASTPFSATMVGYGYTF
. | TRBJ2-6 | . | TRBV7-8 | TGTGCCAGCAGCTTAGCAGTTCGGGCTAGCGTGCCGTATCACTCTGGGGCCAACGTCCTGACTTTC | CASSLAVRASVPYHSGANVLTF
once | TRBJ1-6 | . | TRBV30 | TGTGCCTGGGGAAGACAGGCGGTAGTTTCACCCCTCCACTTT | CAWGRQAVVSPLHF
. | TRBJ2-3 | TRBD2 | TRBV6-5 | TGTGCCAGCAGTTACTCGTCAGCGGGAGCCCCAGATACGCAGTATTTT | CASSYSSAGAPDTQYF
. | TRBJ1-4 | . | TRBV7-8 | TGTGCCAGCAGCTCCGACAGCCTTGGGGGTCTAAATGAAAAACTGTTTTTT | CASSSDSLGGLNEKLFF
. | TRBJ2-5 | TRBD2 | TRBV20-1 | TGCAGTGGGGGGACTAGTGGGGAGACCCAGTACTTC | CSGGTSGETQYF
few | TRBJ2-7 | . | TRBV7-9 | TGTGCCAGCAGCTTAGATACATCCACCAGAGCCGAGCAGTACTTC | CASSLDTSTRAEQYF
many | TRBJ1-6 | . | TRBV7-2 | TGTGCCAGCAGCTGGGCGGAATTAAGCTCCTATAATTCACCCCTCCACTTT | CASSWAELSSYNSPLHF
few | TRBJ2-1 | . | TRBV7-6 | TGTGCCAGCAGTCTACTCCACTCGTCGGGAGATGAGCAGTTCTTC | CASSLLHSSGDEQFF